This TCR beta chain was captured in a study of cytomegalovirus exposure and HLA in healthy donors. Researchers ran the PCR with 60 Vbeta and 13 Jbeta primers. The data were produced by immunoSEQ multiplex PCR, yet TCRdb's version contains in-frame clones alone and is incomplete. The sample contains 90,000 to 120,000 clones, roughly 79% of which appear only once. This CDR3 comprises 11 residues. Trimming stripped 1 base from V and 8 bases from J, with 8 bases between. Germline V gene lookup returns CDR1 SQVTM and CDR2 ANQGSEA. Sequenced input: PBMCs. This sequence was found in a man aged 55 to 70 in good health and CMV-seropositive. This chain joins TRBV29-1 and TRBJ1-2, with TRBD1 as a possible D gene (5 bases). The CDR3 DNA reads as TGCAGCGTTGAAGGGGGCGAAGGCTACACCTTC. This translates into CSVEGGEGYTF.